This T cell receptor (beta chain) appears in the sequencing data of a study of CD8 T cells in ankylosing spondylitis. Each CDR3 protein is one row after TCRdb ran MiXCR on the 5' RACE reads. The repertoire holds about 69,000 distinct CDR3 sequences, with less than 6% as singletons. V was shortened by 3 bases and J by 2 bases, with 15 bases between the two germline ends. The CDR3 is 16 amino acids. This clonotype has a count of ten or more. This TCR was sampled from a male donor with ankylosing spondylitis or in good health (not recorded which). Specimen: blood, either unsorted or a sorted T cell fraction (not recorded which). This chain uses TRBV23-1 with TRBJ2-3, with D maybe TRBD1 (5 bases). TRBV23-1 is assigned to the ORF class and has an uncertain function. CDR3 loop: CASSQTQVLDTDTQYF. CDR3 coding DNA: TGCGCCAGCAGTCAGACACAGGTCCTTGACACAGATACGCAGTATTTT.